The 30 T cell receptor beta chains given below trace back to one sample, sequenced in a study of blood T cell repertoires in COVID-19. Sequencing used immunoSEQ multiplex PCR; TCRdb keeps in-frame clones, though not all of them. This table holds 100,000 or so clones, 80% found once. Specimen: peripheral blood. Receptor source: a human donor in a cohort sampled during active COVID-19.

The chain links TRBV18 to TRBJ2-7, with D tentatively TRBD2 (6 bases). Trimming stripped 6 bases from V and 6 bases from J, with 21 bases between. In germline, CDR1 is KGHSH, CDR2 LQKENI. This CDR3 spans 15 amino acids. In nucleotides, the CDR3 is TGTGCCAGCTCGCCTCCGGGACTGAGGATTGGCGAGCAGTACTTC. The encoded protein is CASSPPGLRIGEQYF.

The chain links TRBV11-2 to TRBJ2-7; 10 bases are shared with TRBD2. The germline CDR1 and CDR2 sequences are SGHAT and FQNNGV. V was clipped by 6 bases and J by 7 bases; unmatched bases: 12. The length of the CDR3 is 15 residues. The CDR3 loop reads CASSIILAGRGEQYF. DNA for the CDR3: TGTGCCAGCAGTATAATACTAGCGGGAAGAGGAGAGCAGTACTTC.

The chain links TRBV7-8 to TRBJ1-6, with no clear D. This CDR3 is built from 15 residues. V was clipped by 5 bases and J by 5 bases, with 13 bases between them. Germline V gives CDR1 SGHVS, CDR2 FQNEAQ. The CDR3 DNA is TGTGCCAGCAGCGTTCTGACTGAACATAATTCACCCCTCCACTTT. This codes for CASSVLTEHNSPLHF. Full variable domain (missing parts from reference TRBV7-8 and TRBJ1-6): GAGVSQSPRYKVAKRGQDVALRCDPISGHVSLFWYQQALGQGPEFLTYFQNEAQLDKSGLPSDRFFAERPEGSVSTLKIQRTQQEDSAVYLCASSVLTEHNSPLHFGNGTRLTVT.

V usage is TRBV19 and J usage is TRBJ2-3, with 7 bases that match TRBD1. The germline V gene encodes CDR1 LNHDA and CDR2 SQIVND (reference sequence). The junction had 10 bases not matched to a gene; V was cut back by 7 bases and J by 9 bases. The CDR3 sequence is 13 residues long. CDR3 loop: CASMPTGSGTQYF. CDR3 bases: TGTGCCAGTATGCCGACAGGGTCCGGGACGCAGTATTTT.

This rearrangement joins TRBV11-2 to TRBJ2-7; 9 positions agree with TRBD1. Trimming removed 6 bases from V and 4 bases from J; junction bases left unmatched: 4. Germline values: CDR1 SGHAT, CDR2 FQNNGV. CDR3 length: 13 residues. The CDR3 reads CASSPGTGYEQYF. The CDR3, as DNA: TGTGCCAGCAGTCCCGGGACAGGGTACGAGCAGTACTTC.

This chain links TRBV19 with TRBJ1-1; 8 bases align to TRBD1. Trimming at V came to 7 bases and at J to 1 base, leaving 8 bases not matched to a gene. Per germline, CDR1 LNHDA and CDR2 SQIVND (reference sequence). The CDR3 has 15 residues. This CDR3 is CASTLDRAKNTEAFF. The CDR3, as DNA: TGTGCCAGTACCTTGGACAGGGCAAAGAACACTGAAGCTTTCTTT.

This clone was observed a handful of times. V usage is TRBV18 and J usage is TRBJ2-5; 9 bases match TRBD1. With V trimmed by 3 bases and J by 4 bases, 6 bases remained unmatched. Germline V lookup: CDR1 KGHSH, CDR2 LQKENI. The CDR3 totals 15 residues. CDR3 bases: TGTGCCAGCTCACCGCCGGGACAGGGATTAGAGACCCAGTACTTC. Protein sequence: CASSPPGQGLETQYF.

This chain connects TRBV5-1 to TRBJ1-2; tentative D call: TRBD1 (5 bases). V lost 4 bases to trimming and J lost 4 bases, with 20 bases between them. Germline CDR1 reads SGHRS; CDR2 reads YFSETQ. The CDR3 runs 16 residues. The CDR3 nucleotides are TGCGCCAGCAGCCGCGTCCCGGGGGGAAACCCCTATGGCTACACCTTC. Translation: CASSRVPGGNPYGYTF.

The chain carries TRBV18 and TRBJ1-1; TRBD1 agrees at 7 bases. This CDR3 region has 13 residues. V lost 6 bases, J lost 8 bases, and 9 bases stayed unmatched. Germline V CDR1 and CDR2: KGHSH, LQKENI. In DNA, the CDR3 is TGTGCCAGCTCTCCTAAGACAGGGAACGAAGCTTTCTTT. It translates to CASSPKTGNEAFF.

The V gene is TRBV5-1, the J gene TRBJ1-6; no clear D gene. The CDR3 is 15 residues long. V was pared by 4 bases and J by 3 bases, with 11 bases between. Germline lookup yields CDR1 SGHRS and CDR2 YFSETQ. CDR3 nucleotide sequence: TGCGCCAGCAGCGTCTCTGAGGGCTATAATTCACCCCTCCACTTT. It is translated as CASSVSEGYNSPLHF. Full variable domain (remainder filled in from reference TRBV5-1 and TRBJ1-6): KAGVTQTPRYLIKTRGQQVTLSCSPISGHRSVSWYQQTPGQGLQFLFEYFSETQRNKGNFPGRFSGRQFSNSRSEMNVSTLELGDSALYLCASSVSEGYNSPLHFGNGTRLTVT.

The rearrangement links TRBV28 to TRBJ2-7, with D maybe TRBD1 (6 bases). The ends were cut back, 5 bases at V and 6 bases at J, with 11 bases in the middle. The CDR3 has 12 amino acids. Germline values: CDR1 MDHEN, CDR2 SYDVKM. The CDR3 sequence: CASSRQALEQYF. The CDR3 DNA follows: TGTGCCAGCAGTCGACAGGCCCTCGAGCAGTACTTC.

DNA for the CDR3: TGTGCCAGCAGTGAATTGGGCTCCGAATATTCACCCCTCCACTTT. Residues: CASSELGSEYSPLHF. The gene calls are TRBV25-1 and TRBJ1-6; D unresolved. The V end lost 1 base, the J end lost 8 bases, and 12 bases lay between the germline ends. CDR3 length: 15 amino acids. Germline CDR1 and CDR2: MGHDK and SYGVNS.

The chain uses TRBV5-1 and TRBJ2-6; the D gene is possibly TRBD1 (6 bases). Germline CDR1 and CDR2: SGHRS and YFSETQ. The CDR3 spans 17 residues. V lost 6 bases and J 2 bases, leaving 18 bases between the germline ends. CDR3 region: CASKSGAGSAGANVLTF. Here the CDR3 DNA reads TGCGCCAGCAAGTCAGGGGCAGGGTCTGCTGGGGCCAACGTCCTGACTTTC.

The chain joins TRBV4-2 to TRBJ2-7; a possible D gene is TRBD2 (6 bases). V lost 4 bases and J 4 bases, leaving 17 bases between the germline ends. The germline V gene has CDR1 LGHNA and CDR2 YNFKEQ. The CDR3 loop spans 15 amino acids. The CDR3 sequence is CASSPAGTSQYEQYF. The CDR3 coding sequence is TGTGCCAGCAGCCCCGCGGGAACTAGCCAGTACGAGCAGTACTTC.

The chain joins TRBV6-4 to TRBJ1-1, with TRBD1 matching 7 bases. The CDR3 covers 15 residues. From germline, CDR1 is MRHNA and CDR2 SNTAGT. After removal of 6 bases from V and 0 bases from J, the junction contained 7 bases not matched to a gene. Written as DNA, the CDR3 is TGTGCCAGCAGGAGGCAGGGGGATATGAACACTGAAGCTTTCTTT. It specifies CASRRQGDMNTEAFF.

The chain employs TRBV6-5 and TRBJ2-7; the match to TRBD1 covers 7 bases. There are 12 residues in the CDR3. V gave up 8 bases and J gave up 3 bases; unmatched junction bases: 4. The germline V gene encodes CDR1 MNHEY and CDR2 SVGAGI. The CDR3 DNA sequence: TGTGCCAGCGGCTACAGGGGCTACGAGCAGTACTTC. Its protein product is CASGYRGYEQYF.

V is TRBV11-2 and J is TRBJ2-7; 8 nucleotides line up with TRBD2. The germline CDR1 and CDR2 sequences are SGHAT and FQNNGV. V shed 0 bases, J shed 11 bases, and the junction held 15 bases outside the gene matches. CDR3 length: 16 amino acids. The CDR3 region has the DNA TGTGCCAGCAGCTTAGATCGACTAGCGCTACCTTCCGGGGAGTACTTC. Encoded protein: CASSLDRLALPSGEYF.

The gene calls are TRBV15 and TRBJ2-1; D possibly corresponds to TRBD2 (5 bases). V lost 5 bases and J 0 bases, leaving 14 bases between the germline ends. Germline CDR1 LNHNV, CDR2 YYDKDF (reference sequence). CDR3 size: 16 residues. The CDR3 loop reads CATSRVRVLSYNEQFF. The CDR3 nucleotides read TGTGCCACCAGCCGAGTGAGGGTCCTCTCCTACAATGAGCAGTTCTTC.

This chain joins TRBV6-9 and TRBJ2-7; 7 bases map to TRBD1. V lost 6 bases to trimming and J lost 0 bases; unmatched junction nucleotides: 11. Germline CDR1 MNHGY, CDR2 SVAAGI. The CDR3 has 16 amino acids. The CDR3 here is CASSSPLGQVSYEQYF. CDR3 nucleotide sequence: TGTGCCAGCAGCTCCCCCCTCGGACAGGTCTCCTACGAGCAGTACTTC.

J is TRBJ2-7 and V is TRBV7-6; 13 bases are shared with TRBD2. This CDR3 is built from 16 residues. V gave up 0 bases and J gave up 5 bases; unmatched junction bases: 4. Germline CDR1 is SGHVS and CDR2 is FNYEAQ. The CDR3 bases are TGTGCCAGCAGCTTAGCCGGACTAGCGGGAGAGGACGAGCAGTACTTC. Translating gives CASSLAGLAGEDEQYF.

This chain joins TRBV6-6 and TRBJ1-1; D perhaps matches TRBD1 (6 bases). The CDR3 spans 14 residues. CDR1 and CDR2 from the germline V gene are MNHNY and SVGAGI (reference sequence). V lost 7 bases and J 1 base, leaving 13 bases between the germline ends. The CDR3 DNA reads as TGTGCCAGCATCGAGACAGGACAGAACACTGAAGCTTTCTTT. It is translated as CASIETGQNTEAFF.

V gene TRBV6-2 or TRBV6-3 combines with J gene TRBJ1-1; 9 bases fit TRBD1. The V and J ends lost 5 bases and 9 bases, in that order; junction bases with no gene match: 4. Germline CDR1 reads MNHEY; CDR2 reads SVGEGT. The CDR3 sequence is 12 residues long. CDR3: CASSTGGLKAFF. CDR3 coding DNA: TGTGCCAGCAGTACAGGGGGCTTGAAAGCTTTCTTT.

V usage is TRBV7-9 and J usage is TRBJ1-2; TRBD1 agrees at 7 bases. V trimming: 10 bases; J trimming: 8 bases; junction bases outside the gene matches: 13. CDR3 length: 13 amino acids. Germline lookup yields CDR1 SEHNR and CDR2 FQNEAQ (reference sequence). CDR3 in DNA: TGTGCCATCCCCAACAGGGGAAAAGGAGGCTACACCTTC. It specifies CAIPNRGKGGYTF.

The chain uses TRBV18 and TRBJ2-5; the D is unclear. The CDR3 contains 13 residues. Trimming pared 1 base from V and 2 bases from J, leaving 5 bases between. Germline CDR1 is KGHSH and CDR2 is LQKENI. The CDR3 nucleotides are TGTGCCAGCTCACCACGAACACAAGAGACCCAGTACTTC. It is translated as CASSPRTQETQYF.

The CDR3 is CAWSRDRGNQPQHF. For the CDR3, the DNA is TGTGCCTGGAGTCGGGACAGGGGCAATCAGCCCCAGCATTTT. The chain links TRBV30 to TRBJ1-5, with 9 bases aligning to TRBD1. The J segment lost 2 bases and the V segment lost 2 bases, leaving 1 base of the junction unmatched. Germline values: CDR1 GTSNPN, CDR2 SVGIG (reference sequence). This CDR3 spans 14 amino acids.

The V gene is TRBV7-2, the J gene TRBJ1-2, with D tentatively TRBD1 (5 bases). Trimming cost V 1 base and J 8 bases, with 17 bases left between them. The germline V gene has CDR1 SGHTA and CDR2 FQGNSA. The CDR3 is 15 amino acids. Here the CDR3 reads CASSLGGALRSGYTF. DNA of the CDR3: TGTGCCAGCAGCTTAGGGGGCGCACTTCGGTCCGGCTACACCTTC.

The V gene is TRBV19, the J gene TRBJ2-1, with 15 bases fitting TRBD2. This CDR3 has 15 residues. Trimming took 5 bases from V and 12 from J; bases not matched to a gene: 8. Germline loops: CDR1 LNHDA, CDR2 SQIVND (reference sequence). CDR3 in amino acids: CASSYKGLAGGGQFF. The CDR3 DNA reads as TGTGCCAGTAGTTACAAGGGACTAGCGGGGGGAGGGCAGTTCTTC.

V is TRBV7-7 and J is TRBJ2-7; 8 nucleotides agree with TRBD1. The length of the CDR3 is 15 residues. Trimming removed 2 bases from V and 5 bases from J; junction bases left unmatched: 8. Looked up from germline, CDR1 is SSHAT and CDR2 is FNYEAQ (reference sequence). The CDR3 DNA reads TGTGCCAGCAGCTTAACCTGGACAGGGCTAGACGAGCAGTACTTC. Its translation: CASSLTWTGLDEQYF.

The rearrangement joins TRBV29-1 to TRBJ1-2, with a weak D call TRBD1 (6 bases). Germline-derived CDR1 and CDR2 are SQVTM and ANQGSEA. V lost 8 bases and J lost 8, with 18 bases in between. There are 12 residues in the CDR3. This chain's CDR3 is CSLGGGGEGYTF. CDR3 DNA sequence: TGCAGCCTCGGAGGGGGGGGCGAGGGCTACACCTTC.

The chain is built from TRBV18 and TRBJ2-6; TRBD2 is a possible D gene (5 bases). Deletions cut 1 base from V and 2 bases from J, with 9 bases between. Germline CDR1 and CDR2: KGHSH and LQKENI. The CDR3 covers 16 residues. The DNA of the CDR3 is TGTGCCAGCTCACCACTCGCGGGTACTGGGGCCAACGTCCTGACTTTC. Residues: CASSPLAGTGANVLTF.